Below are 24 T cell receptor beta chains sequenced from a single sample in a study of blood T cells in healthy people across ages. It was with a sample-barcoded 5' primer and a J-beta primer mix that a second PCR of roughly 7 to 12 cycles was run. TCRdb reanalysed the 5' RACE reads using MiXCR and keeps one entry per CDR3 protein. The sample includes approximately 670,000 distinct CDR3 sequences, around 41% of them seen just once. Input material: blood. The receptor source for this set is an elderly man in good health.

This clonotype showed up just a few times. This chain joins TRBV7-2 and TRBJ1-2; D remains ambiguous. There are 15 residues in the CDR3. V was shortened by 4 bases and J by 3 bases, with 15 bases between the two germline ends. Per the germline V gene, CDR1 is SGHTA and CDR2 is FQGNSA. Here the CDR3 reads CASSSSPGRYYGYTF. CDR3 nucleotide sequence: TGTGCCAGCAGCTCCTCCCCAGGCCGATACTATGGCTACACCTTC.

This clonotype was counted at least ten times. V usage is TRBV25-1 and J usage is TRBJ1-1; D uncertain. Germline CDR1 reads MGHDK; CDR2 reads SYGVNS. V was pared by 1 base and J by 5 bases, with 5 bases between. This CDR3 has 12 residues. The CDR3 nucleotides read TGTGCCAGCAGTGAATTGGGAACTGAAGCTTTCTTT. Amino acids: CASSELGTEAFF.

The rearrangement joins TRBV20-1 to TRBJ1-1, with D possibly TRBD1 on 6 matching bases. The CDR3 totals 16 residues. Deletions cut 0 bases from V and 4 bases from J, with 18 bases between. Germline V gene lookup returns CDR1 DFQATT and CDR2 SNEGSKA (reference sequence). The chain's CDR3 is CSARDFEAGASTEAFF. In DNA, the CDR3 is TGCAGTGCTAGAGATTTCGAGGCGGGGGCGAGCACTGAAGCTTTCTTT.

This clonotype was counted between two and nine times. J is TRBJ1-2 and V is TRBV3-1; 7 bases are shared with TRBD1. V lost 4 bases, J lost 1 base, and 6 bases stayed unmatched. The CDR3 loop spans 15 amino acids. Germline V CDR1 and CDR2: LGHDT, YNNKEL (reference sequence). The CDR3 bases are TGTGCCAGCAGCCCCAGGGGGACTATTAACTATGGCTACACCTTC. It codes for CASSPRGTINYGYTF.

The sample holds a few counts of this clonotype. The chain joins TRBV4-2 to TRBJ2-7, with unresolved D. CDR1 is LGHNA and CDR2 is YNFKEQ in the germline V gene. The CDR3 covers 14 residues. V was pared by 0 bases and J by 7 bases, with 13 bases between. For the CDR3, the DNA is TGTGCCAGCAGCCAAGATTTGGCCAACAATGAGCAGTACTTC. It specifies CASSQDLANNEQYF.

V is TRBV27 and J is TRBJ2-5, with 7 bases matching TRBD2. V gave up 3 bases and J gave up 4 bases; unmatched junction bases: 14. Germline V gives CDR1 MNHEY, CDR2 SMNVEV (reference sequence). The CDR3 is 17 amino acids. The CDR3 nucleotides read TGTGCCAGCAGTTTGGGGAGGGGAGGGCAGATGGGAGAGACCCAGTACTTC. The encoded protein is CASSLGRGGQMGETQYF.

This chain connects TRBV14 to TRBJ1-2, with TRBD1 as a possible D gene (6 bases). With 4 bases removed from V and 8 bases from J, the gap between germline ends came to 20 bases. This CDR3 has 15 amino acids. Looked up from germline, CDR1 is SGHDN and CDR2 is FVKESK. The CDR3 spells CASSPYGQILLGYTF. The CDR3 DNA reads as TGTGCCAGCAGCCCCTACGGACAGATACTATTGGGCTACACCTTC.

This clonotype came up many times. This chain links TRBV3-1 with TRBJ2-1, with 7 bases lining up with TRBD1. V was clipped by 4 bases and J by 2 bases; unmatched bases: 5. Looked up from germline, CDR1 is LGHDT and CDR2 is YNNKEL (reference sequence). The CDR3 has 15 residues. For the CDR3, the DNA is TGTGCCAGCAGCCCCGACAGGGACGCCTACAATGAGCAGTTCTTC. The encoded protein is CASSPDRDAYNEQFF.

The chain carries TRBV6-2 or TRBV6-3 and TRBJ2-7; D is ambiguous. Germline V gives CDR1 MNHEY, CDR2 SVGEGT. With 6 bases removed from V and 2 bases from J, the gap between germline ends came to 17 bases. This CDR3 is 15 amino acids long. The chain's CDR3 is CASSYGERVPYEQYF. CDR3 in DNA: TGTGCCAGCAGCTATGGAGAAAGGGTGCCCTACGAGCAGTACTTC.

This clonotype has only a few counts. V gene TRBV29-1 combines with J gene TRBJ2-5; TRBD1 matches 7 bases. J lost 0 bases, V lost 4 bases, and 8 bases had no gene match. This CDR3 region has 15 residues. Germline V gene sequence: CDR1 SQVTM, CDR2 ANQGSEA. The DNA for the CDR3 is TGCAGCGTTGCTGGGACAGCCAGGTACCAAGAGACCCAGTACTTC. As protein: CSVAGTARYQETQYF.

J is TRBJ1-2 and V is TRBV6-4, with D hard to call. The V gene lost 2 bases and the J gene lost 2 bases, with 9 bases spanning the gap. This CDR3 comprises 14 residues. The V gene's germline CDR1 is MRHNA and CDR2 SNTAGT. The CDR3 nucleotides are TGTGCCAGCAGTGACGGACGAGGGAACTATGGCTACACCTTC. Encoded protein: CASSDGRGNYGYTF.

This clonotype was seen ten or more times. This chain uses TRBV29-1 with TRBJ2-1; the D call may be TRBD1 or TRBD2 (5 bases each). The CDR3 is 11 residues long. V was pared by 3 bases and J by 12 bases, with 12 bases between. CDR1 is SQVTM and CDR2 is ANQGSEA in the germline V gene. CDR3 amino acids: CSVEEAGRQFF. CDR3 DNA: TGCAGCGTTGAGGAGGCAGGGAGGCAGTTCTTC.

The chain uses TRBV7-6 and TRBJ2-3, with TRBD2 matching 10 bases. Per the germline V gene, CDR1 is SGHVS and CDR2 is FNYEAQ. CDR3 length equals 17 residues. V shed 5 bases, J shed 5 bases, and the junction held 13 bases outside the gene matches. CDR3 residues: CASSPMTSGRRRDTQYF. CDR3 nucleotides: TGTGCCAGCAGCCCGATGACTAGCGGGCGAAGAAGAGATACGCAGTATTTT.

The table lists this clonotype with a few counts. J is TRBJ2-3 and V is TRBV29-1, with 10 bases aligning to TRBD1. The CDR3 sequence is 13 residues long. Looked up from germline, CDR1 is SQVTM and CDR2 is ANQGSEA. CDR3 region: CITGQGGSDTQYF. In nucleotides, the CDR3 is TGCATCACTGGACAGGGGGGCTCAGATACGCAGTATTTT.

With respect to this clonotype: The junction does not match germline at one end; this may be a read error. This rearrangement joins TRBV12-3 or TRBV12-4 to TRBJ1-1; D gene ambiguous. The CDR3 runs to 15 residues. CDR3 DNA sequence: TGTGTCAGCTCCCGCTTGGGGAGTGTGAACACTGAAGCTTTCTTT. This encodes CVSSRLGSVNTEAFF.

V gene TRBV7-6 combines with J gene TRBJ1-1; a possible D gene is TRBD1 (5 bases). The CDR3 sequence is 13 residues long. CDR1 and CDR2 from the germline V gene are SGHVS and FNYEAQ. V was cut by 4 bases and J by 5 bases, with 11 bases left in between. The DNA of the CDR3 is TGTGCCAGCAGCTCCCGGGACGGGACTGAAGCTTTCTTT. Translated: CASSSRDGTEAFF.

This clonotype has a handful of counts. The chain couples TRBV28 to TRBJ1-1; 7 positions match TRBD1. V shed 6 bases and J 0 bases; nucleotides not matched to a gene: 4. The CDR3 has 14 amino acids. Germline values: CDR1 MDHEN, CDR2 SYDVKM. Here the CDR3 reads CASRKDRMNTEAFF. The DNA of the CDR3 is TGTGCCAGCAGGAAGGACAGGATGAACACTGAAGCTTTCTTT.

The chain recombines TRBV11-2 with TRBJ2-5, with 7 nucleotides matching TRBD2. The CDR3 has 15 residues. Germline assignment: CDR1 SGHAT and CDR2 FQNNGV. Trimming cost V 5 bases and J 2 bases; bases outside gene matches: 8. The CDR3 DNA reads TGTGCCAGCAGCGCCCTTGGGGGGGGGCAAGAGACCCAGTACTTC. It is translated as CASSALGGGQETQYF.

The chain uses TRBV10-3 and TRBJ2-7; 8 nucleotides align to TRBD2. Germline CDR1 reads ENHRY; CDR2 reads SYGVKD. V gave up 4 bases and J gave up 6 bases; unmatched junction bases: 8. CDR3 length: 14 residues. For the CDR3, the DNA is TGTGCCATCAGTGGCGCGGGGGGCACCAGCGAGCAGTACTTC. Encoded protein: CAISGAGGTSEQYF.

The DNA for the CDR3 is TGCGCCAGCACCATTTCCCCTTCTAACTATGGCTACACCTTC. It codes for CASTISPSNYGYTF. The chain recombines TRBV5-1 with TRBJ1-2, with D hard to call. Trimming pared 6 bases from V and 0 bases from J, leaving 12 bases between. Per germline, CDR1 SGHRS and CDR2 YFSETQ. The CDR3 consists of 14 residues. Using reference TRBV5-1 and TRBJ1-2 for the parts outside the CDR3, the full variable domain is KAGVTQTPRYLIKTRGQQVTLSCSPISGHRSVSWYQQTPGQGLQFLFEYFSETQRNKGNFPGRFSGRQFSNSRSEMNVSTLELGDSALYLCASTISPSNYGYTFGSGTRLTVV.

The gene calls are TRBV7-2 and TRBJ2-1; 14 nucleotides match TRBD2. The CDR3 spans 18 residues. Germline V gene data show CDR1 as SGHTA and CDR2 as FQGNSA. V lost 1 base to trimming and J lost 3 bases; unmatched junction nucleotides: 5. The CDR3 DNA reads TGTGCCAGCAGCTTAGTCCCCGGGACTAGCGGGGGCTACAATGAGCAGTTCTTC. It is translated as CASSLVPGTSGGYNEQFF.

The CDR3 DNA is TGCAGTGCTAGGCCCGGACAGGGGGGTAATTCACCCCTCCACTTT. It yields the protein CSARPGQGGNSPLHF. The J gene is TRBJ1-6, the V gene TRBV20-1, with 10 bases lining up with TRBD1. Germline loops: CDR1 DFQATT, CDR2 SNEGSKA (reference sequence). Trimming removed 3 bases from V and 6 bases from J; junction bases left unmatched: 5. CDR3 size: 15 residues.

The rearrangement joins TRBV29-1 to TRBJ1-6, with 7 bases fitting TRBD1. Germline V gene sequence: CDR1 SQVTM, CDR2 ANQGSEA. The CDR3 consists of 15 residues. V lost 6 bases, J lost 7 bases, and 12 bases stayed unmatched. The CDR3, as DNA: TGCAGCGTACGAGCCGACGGACAGGCAAATTCACCCCTCCACTTT. Translated, it gives CSVRADGQANSPLHF.

The table lists this clonotype with a few counts. The chain employs TRBV4-3 and TRBJ1-2, with D possibly being TRBD1 (5 bases). Germline V gene sequence: CDR1 LGHNA, CDR2 YSLEER. Trimming left V 0 bases short and J 1 base short, with 9 bases between. The CDR3 sequence is 15 residues long. The CDR3 DNA reads as TGCGCCAGCAGCCAAGAGCAGGGTTATAACTATGGCTACACCTTC. Protein product: CASSQEQGYNYGYTF.